Given below is one T cell receptor (beta chain) in context. Its antigen is unknown. This sample is part of a study of T cells expressing NK-cell markers. Overall study: Sequencing covered eight donors, seven HCMV-seropositive and one seronegative.

Libraries used 5'RACE template switching adding universal primer site and UMIs. With the 5' RACE reads reprocessed, TCRdb shows one record per CDR3 protein and no DNA. Here the sample table reports 350,000 to 400,000 distinct CDR3 sequences. The study, taken as a whole, reports: Questions lingered over whether expanded NKG2C+ T cell clones were HCMV-specific. A handful of donors showed these clonotypes also leading the CD3+CD56-NKG2C+ fraction.

CDR1 SNHLY and CDR2 FYNNEI come from the germline V gene. The CDR3 totals 12 residues. The clonotype was recovered from a woman between 45 and 60 years old in good health. J is TRBJ1-4 and V is TRBV2. The specimen sequenced was blood T cells: a sorted CD56 or NKG2C T cell subset, CD4+ or CD8+ T cells, or bulk PBMC T cells (not recorded which). The CDR3 sequence is CAIFGVNEKLFF.